The 30 T cell receptor beta chains in this list originate from one sample, sequenced in a study of OX40 agonist ivuxolimab in advanced cancers. Sequencing was performed with immunoSEQ multiplex PCR; in TCRdb, only in-frame clones are kept and a portion is missing. The sample shows some 64,000 clones, 80% to 90% of them seen only once. The source material was CD4+ or CD8+ T cells sorted from blood, sampled in a trial of the OX40 agonist ivuxolimab. The receptors originated from an adult with an advanced solid tumor such as melanoma, head and neck, liver or kidney cancer.

The J gene is TRBJ1-2, the V gene TRBV27; D is unresolved. V lost 2 bases and J 8 bases, leaving 9 bases between the germline ends. Germline CDR1 reads MNHEY; CDR2 reads SMNVEV (reference sequence). The CDR3 has 12 amino acids. The CDR3 loop is CASSLKGIGYTF. CDR3 nucleotides: TGTGCCAGCAGTTTAAAAGGGATCGGCTACACCTTC.

V gene TRBV27 combines with J gene TRBJ2-5; TRBD1 agrees at 10 bases. Germline CDR1 reads MNHEY; CDR2 reads SMNVEV (reference sequence). There are 15 residues in the CDR3. V lost 3 bases, J lost 5 bases, and 6 bases stayed unmatched. The CDR3 is CASSLTGGGWETQYF. DNA of the CDR3: TGTGCCAGCAGTTTGACAGGGGGCGGATGGGAGACCCAGTACTTC.

The rearrangement joins TRBV6-5 to TRBJ2-3, with D tentatively TRBD1 or TRBD2 (6 bases each). Trimming stripped 6 bases from V and 0 bases from J, with 13 bases between. CDR3 size: 15 residues. Germline V CDR1 and CDR2: MNHEY, SVGAGI. CDR3 nucleotides: TGTGCCAGCAGGTCTACAGGGACTAGCACAGATACGCAGTATTTT. Its translation: CASRSTGTSTDTQYF.

This clone was detected only once. This chain links TRBV6-5 with TRBJ2-3; 8 bases are shared with TRBD2. The CDR3 covers 15 residues. V gave up 4 bases and J gave up 4 bases; unmatched junction bases: 7. Germline-derived CDR1 and CDR2 are MNHEY and SVGAGI. The CDR3 nucleotides are TGTGCCAGCAGTTCGACGGGGGGGCTGTCAGATACGCAGTATTTT. It is translated as CASSSTGGLSDTQYF.

On this clone itself: Mismatch with germline at one junction end may stem from a read error. This chain uses TRBV15 with TRBJ2-5; D perhaps matches TRBD2 (6 bases). The CDR3 runs 13 residues. The germline V gene encodes CDR1 LNHNV and CDR2 YYDKDF (reference sequence). The CDR3 reads CATSPRRGETRYF. The DNA of the CDR3 is TGTGCCACCAGCCCACGGCGGGGAGAGACCCGGTACTTC. The full variable domain, in which reference TRBV15 and TRBJ2-5 provide the parts outside the CDR3, is DAMVIQNPRYQVTQFGKPVTLSCSQTLNHNVMYWYQQKSSQAPKLLFHYYDKDFNNEADTPDNFQSRRPNTSFCFLDIRSPGLGDTAMYLCATSPRRGETRYFGPGTRLLVL.

The rearrangement joins TRBV18 to TRBJ1-1; D unresolved. The CDR3 contains 14 residues. The V gene lost 3 bases and the J gene lost 1 base, with 9 bases spanning the gap. CDR1 is KGHSH and CDR2 is LQKENI in the germline V gene. The CDR3, as DNA: TGTGCCAGCTCACCGGGTGTACGGAACACTGAAGCTTTCTTT. It translates to CASSPGVRNTEAFF. The full variable domain, its missing parts supplied by reference TRBV18 and TRBJ1-1, is NAGVMQNPRHLVRRRGQEARLRCSPMKGHSHVYWYRQLPEEGLKFMVYLQKENIIDESGMPKERFSAEFPKEGPSILRIQQVVRGDSAAYFCASSPGVRNTEAFFGQGTRLTVV.

Only one count was recorded for this clone. The J gene is TRBJ1-1, the V gene TRBV6-5; D perhaps matches TRBD1 (6 bases). Germline values: CDR1 MNHEY, CDR2 SVGAGI. CDR3 length: 14 residues. Trimming shortened V by 6 bases and J by 3 bases, and 14 bases separated the two germline ends. CDR3 residues: CASSAVGGHTEAFF. For the CDR3, the DNA is TGTGCCAGCAGCGCGGTGGGGGGGCACACTGAAGCTTTCTTT.

This clone was detected only a few times. The J gene is TRBJ1-1, the V gene TRBV9; D gene unclear. The germline V gene encodes CDR1 SGDLS and CDR2 YYNGEE. This CDR3 is built from 15 residues. Trimming left V 0 bases short and J 0 bases short, with 9 bases between. The CDR3 loop reads CASSVVSYLNTEAFF. In DNA form, the CDR3 reads TGTGCCAGCAGCGTAGTTTCGTACTTGAACACTGAAGCTTTCTTT. Full variable domain (rest looked up from reference TRBV9 and TRBJ1-1): DSGVTQTPKHLITATGQRVTLRCSPRSGDLSVYWYQQSLDQGLQFLIQYYNGEERAKGNILERFSAQQFPDLHSELNLSSLELGDSALYFCASSVVSYLNTEAFFGQGTRLTVV.

In DNA, the CDR3 is TGTGCCAGCAGCTTAGCGGGGGGCTATCTCGATGAGCAGTTCTTC. Protein sequence: CASSLAGGYLDEQFF. The gene calls are TRBV7-6 and TRBJ2-1; TRBD1 or TRBD2 may be the D gene (6 bases each). Per germline, CDR1 SGHVS and CDR2 FNYEAQ. The CDR3 length is 15 residues. With 0 bases removed from V and 8 bases from J, the gap between germline ends came to 14 bases.

The V call is TRBV5-6, the J call TRBJ1-1, with TRBD1 matching over 7 bases. The trim removed 7 bases at V and 1 base at J, leaving 7 bases unmatched. CDR3 length equals 14 residues. Germline lookup yields CDR1 SGHDT and CDR2 YYEEEE. In DNA, the CDR3 is TGTGCCAGCGCCACAGGGGAACGGAACACTGAAGCTTTCTTT. It codes for CASATGERNTEAFF. Based on the CDR3 plus reference TRBV5-6 and TRBJ1-1, the full variable domain is DAGVTQSPTHLIKTRGQQVTLRCSPKSGHDTVSWYQQALGQGPQFIFQYYEEEERQRGNFPDRFSGHQFPNYSSELNVNALLLGDSALYLCASATGERNTEAFFGQGTRLTVV.

The chain couples TRBV5-1 to TRBJ1-4; D is unclear. Germline V CDR1 and CDR2: SGHRS, YFSETQ. The CDR3 contains 16 residues. Trimming took 0 bases from V and 8 from J, leaving 17 bases between them. CDR3 region: CASSLEFRQSNEKLFF. CDR3 nucleotide sequence: TGCGCCAGCAGCTTGGAATTTAGGCAGAGCAACGAAAAACTGTTTTTT.

V is TRBV6-5 and J is TRBJ1-5; no reliable D call. Looked up from germline, CDR1 is MNHEY and CDR2 is SVGAGI. Trimming stripped 2 bases from V and 0 bases from J, with 8 bases between. The CDR3 runs 15 residues. The CDR3 DNA sequence: TGTGCCAGCAGTTACACATATAATAGCAATCAGCCCCAGCATTTT. Amino acids: CASSYTYNSNQPQHF.

This clone was picked up a small number of times. The chain recombines TRBV5-6 with TRBJ2-5; no clear D gene. Trimming took 4 bases from V and 4 from J, leaving 17 bases between them. This CDR3 contains 15 residues. Germline V gene lookup returns CDR1 SGHDT and CDR2 YYEEEE. The CDR3 protein is CASSRRTSRPETQYF. The CDR3, as DNA: TGTGCCAGCAGCCGCAGAACGTCTAGACCAGAGACCCAGTACTTC. The full variable domain, in which reference TRBV5-6 and TRBJ2-5 provide the parts outside the CDR3, is DAGVTQSPTHLIKTRGQQVTLRCSPKSGHDTVSWYQQALGQGPQFIFQYYEEEERQRGNFPDRFSGHQFPNYSSELNVNALLLGDSALYLCASSRRTSRPETQYFGPGTRLLVL.

The V and J genes are TRBV7-3 and TRBJ2-2; no clear D gene. There are 16 residues in the CDR3. V lost 0 bases and J 3 bases, leaving 11 bases between the germline ends. CDR1 and CDR2 (germline): SGHTA, FQGTGA. The CDR3 region is CASSLTGGWDTGELFF. The DNA of the CDR3 is TGTGCCAGCAGCTTAACCGGCGGTTGGGACACCGGGGAGCTGTTTTTT.

V is TRBV2 and J is TRBJ2-5; 12 positions match TRBD2. The CDR3 is 18 amino acids. Germline CDR1 is SNHLY and CDR2 is FYNNEI. V dropped 2 bases and J dropped 5; count of bases not matched to a gene: 12. The CDR3 DNA follows: TGTGCCAGCAGTGAATTAGGACTAGCGGGGTCTATGGGGGAGACCCAGTACTTC. Translating it yields CASSELGLAGSMGETQYF.

This clone was counted only a few times. This sequence joins TRBV5-4 and TRBJ1-6, with 7 bases matching TRBD1. This CDR3 is 16 amino acids long. Germline V gene data show CDR1 as SGHNT and CDR2 as YYREEE (reference sequence). The trim removed 4 bases at V and 7 bases at J, leaving 11 bases unmatched. CDR3 sequence (DNA): TGTGCCAGCAGCAGACAACAGGGGACGGAAAATTCACCCCTCCACTTT. It specifies CASSRQQGTENSPLHF. The complete variable domain, with remaining parts taken from reference TRBV5-4 and TRBJ1-6, reads ETGVTQSPTHLIKTRGQQVTLRCSSQSGHNTVSWYQQALGQGPQFIFQYYREEENGRGNFPPRFSGLQFPNYSSELNVNALELDDSALYLCASSRQQGTENSPLHFGNGTRLTVT.

The rearrangement joins TRBV15 to TRBJ1-6; 8 bases align to TRBD1. The CDR3 totals 16 residues. V was pared by 5 bases and J by 10 bases, with 13 bases of the junction left unmatched. Germline V gives CDR1 LNHNV, CDR2 YYDKDF (reference sequence). CDR3 amino acids: CATSPAPGQGRSPLHF. Here the CDR3 DNA reads TGTGCCACCAGCCCCGCTCCCGGACAGGGAAGGTCACCCCTCCACTTT.

The rearrangement joins TRBV5-1 to TRBJ2-2; a weak D match, TRBD1 (5 bases). Trimming stripped 4 bases from V and 0 bases from J, with 7 bases between. This CDR3 comprises 14 residues. Germline CDR1 reads SGHRS; CDR2 reads YFSETQ. This CDR3 is CASSPDTNTGELFF. The CDR3 region has the DNA TGCGCCAGCAGCCCGGACACGAACACCGGGGAGCTGTTTTTT.

V is TRBV7-2 and J is TRBJ1-1; D perhaps matches TRBD1 (5 bases). This CDR3 has 12 amino acids. Between the trimmed V and J ends, which lost 5 bases and 11 bases, there was a span of 15 bases. The germline CDR1 and CDR2 sequences are SGHTA and FQGNSA. CDR3 DNA sequence: TGTGCCAGCAGCCGAAGGGAGGGGCAGGCTTTCTTT. This encodes CASSRREGQAFF.

This clone was picked up a small number of times. This chain links TRBV19 with TRBJ2-3, with 7 bases that match TRBD2. The CDR3 spans 17 residues. Germline V CDR1 and CDR2: LNHDA, SQIVND (reference sequence). Trimming at V came to 4 bases and at J to 5 bases, leaving 15 bases not matched to a gene. CDR3 residues: CASSTELATKRGDTQYF. The CDR3 DNA reads TGTGCCAGTAGTACCGAACTAGCGACAAAGCGGGGAGATACGCAGTATTTT. The complete variable domain, with remaining parts taken from reference TRBV19 and TRBJ2-3, reads DGGITQSPKYLFRKEGQNVTLSCEQNLNHDAMYWYRQDPGQGLRLIYYSQIVNDFQKGDIAEGYSVSREKKESFPLTVTSAQKNPTAFYLCASSTELATKRGDTQYFGPGTRLTVL.

The chain combines TRBV18 with TRBJ2-1, with D perhaps matching TRBD2 (6 bases). The CDR3 sequence is 16 residues long. Between the trimmed V and J ends, which lost 8 bases and 0 bases, there was a span of 17 bases. CDR1 KGHSH and CDR2 LQKENI come from the germline V gene. CDR3 coding DNA: TGTGCCAGCCTCATCCTGGGGGGAAGCTCCTACAATGAGCAGTTCTTC. Residues: CASLILGGSSYNEQFF.

This clone was seen a handful of times. V gene TRBV10-3 combines with J gene TRBJ2-3, with D perhaps being TRBD1 or TRBD2 (5 bases each). This CDR3 is 15 amino acids long. V shed 7 bases and J shed 4 bases, with 18 bases lying between them. Germline CDR1 reads ENHRY; CDR2 reads SYGVKD. This CDR3 is CAINKTGLDPDTQYF. CDR3 DNA: TGTGCCATCAATAAAACGGGGCTGGATCCAGATACGCAGTATTTT.

V gene TRBV10-3 combines with J gene TRBJ2-1, with a weak D call TRBD2 (6 bases). This CDR3 is 14 amino acids long. CDR1 ENHRY and CDR2 SYGVKD come from the germline V gene. V dropped 4 bases and J dropped 3 bases, with 10 bases sitting between them. This chain's CDR3 is CAISGRDRYNEQFF. For the CDR3, the DNA is TGTGCCATCAGTGGGCGGGACCGCTACAATGAGCAGTTCTTC.

The chain couples TRBV10-3 to TRBJ1-5; possible D gene TRBD1, 5 bases. This CDR3 comprises 14 residues. Germline V gene lookup returns CDR1 ENHRY and CDR2 SYGVKD. Trimming took 0 bases from V and 7 from J, leaving 10 bases between them. The CDR3 DNA sequence: TGTGCCATCAGTGAGTCCGGGGGAGACCAGCCCCAGCATTTT. Encoded protein: CAISESGGDQPQHF.

The rearrangement links TRBV2 to TRBJ2-7; 8 nucleotides line up with TRBD1. Per the germline V gene, CDR1 is SNHLY and CDR2 is FYNNEI. The V segment lost 8 bases and the J segment 5 bases; nucleotides outside the gene matches: 11. The CDR3 totals 14 residues. The CDR3 sequence: CASALLDRGNEQYF. As DNA, the CDR3 is TGTGCCAGCGCCCTTTTAGACAGGGGAAACGAGCAGTACTTC. The full variable domain, in which reference TRBV2 and TRBJ2-7 provide the parts outside the CDR3, is EPEVTQTPSHQVTQMGQEVILRCVPISNHLYFYWYRQILGQKVEFLVSFYNNEISEKSEIFDDQFSVERPDGSNFTLKIRSTKLEDSAMYFCASALLDRGNEQYFGPGTRLTVT.

V gene TRBV4-1 combines with J gene TRBJ1-5; D might be TRBD1 (6 bases). Per germline, CDR1 MGHRA and CDR2 YSYEKL. CDR3 length equals 16 residues. V was trimmed by 1 base and J by 7 bases, leaving 17 bases between them. The CDR3 loop is CASSQGFTRGPQPQHF. CDR3 DNA: TGCGCCAGCAGCCAAGGCTTCACCAGGGGACCCCAGCCCCAGCATTTT.

As concerns this clone: Other DNA sequences of this sample code for an identical CDR3. The CDR3: CASSLGTSGNTIYF. CDR3 nucleotide sequence: TGTGCCAGCAGCTTAGGGACTTCCGGAAACACCATATATTTT. The chain uses TRBV7-2 and TRBJ1-3; D uncertain. Germline-derived CDR1 and CDR2 are SGHTA and FQGNSA. The CDR3 has 14 residues. With 1 base removed from V and 4 bases from J, the gap between germline ends came to 8 bases.

This chain uses TRBV4-1 with TRBJ1-5, with 7 bases fitting TRBD1. This CDR3 has 18 residues. In germline, CDR1 is MGHRA, CDR2 YSYEKL. J was trimmed by 0 bases and V by 0 bases; bases with no gene match: 8. The CDR3 loop reads CASSQDSSTGNSNQPQHF. In nucleotides, the CDR3 is TGCGCCAGCAGCCAAGATTCCTCGACAGGGAATAGCAATCAGCCCCAGCATTTT.

This chain connects TRBV7-8 to TRBJ2-5; TRBD2 matches at 10 bases. V lost 1 base and J lost 3; bases outside the gene matches: 5. The germline V gene encodes CDR1 SGHVS and CDR2 FQNEAQ. The CDR3 has 16 residues. The CDR3, as DNA: TGTGCCAGCAGCTTAGGGGGGACTAGCGCCAAAGAGACCCAGTACTTC. As protein: CASSLGGTSAKETQYF.

This CDR3 is CAISDLPSRPGQKSSYEQYF. For the CDR3, the DNA is TGTGCCATCAGTGACCTACCCTCGAGACCGGGACAGAAGAGCTCCTACGAGCAGTACTTC. This chain links TRBV10-3 with TRBJ2-7, with 7 bases aligning to TRBD1. Germline CDR1 ENHRY, CDR2 SYGVKD. This CDR3 comprises 20 residues. Trimming at V came to 3 bases and at J to 0 bases, leaving 20 bases not matched to a gene.